This T cell receptor beta chain came from a study of blood T cell repertoires in COVID-19. At the level of the study: Donors in the United States, Italy and Spain gave samples during acute or convalescent COVID-19. Nucleic acid was either cDNA or gDNA, and it came from T cells, B-cell-depleted T cells, or PBMCs.

The V segment lost 4 bases and the J segment 2 bases; nucleotides outside the gene matches: 8. CDR3 size: 17 residues. From germline, CDR1 is LGHDT and CDR2 YNNKEL (reference sequence). Source study methods: Amplification of reference gene primers provided the estimated nucleated cell counts. The method was immunoSEQ multiplex PCR; TCRdb's version includes in-frame clones alone and lacks a portion of them. Clonal size and the V and J genes are those of that table, whereas D and trimming came from the DNA. This table has more than 90,000 clones, 92% appearing once. The chain recombines TRBV3-1 (or the pseudogene TRBV3-2) with TRBJ2-1; 10 nucleotides match TRBD2. Sequenced: peripheral blood. The sequence was collected from a man aged 50 or older with active COVID-19. The CDR3 region is CASSRSSGRSPYNEQFF. CDR3 DNA sequence: TGTGCCAGCAGCCGTAGTAGCGGGAGGTCCCCCTACAATGAGCAGTTCTTC.